One sample yielded the 19 T cell receptor beta chains listed below, sequenced in a study of T cells in Graves' hyperthyroidism and ophthalmopathy. RNA transcripts gave rise to amplified TCR beta CDR3 regions. With the HTBI primer set, the TCR CDR3 went through a first round of RT-PCR. TCRdb reprocessed the multiplex PCR reads via MiXCR and lists one record per CDR3 protein. The sample has around 580,000 distinct CDR3 sequences; approximately 15% are singletons. The sample comprised blood. The receptors originated from a woman aged 18-29 years with Graves' hyperthyroidism.

This clonotype was recorded a few times. The chain links TRBV2 to TRBJ1-2; no clear D gene. Trimming pared 5 bases from V and 1 base from J, leaving 8 bases between. Germline lookup yields CDR1 SNHLY and CDR2 FYNNEI. CDR3 size: 13 residues. DNA for the CDR3: TGTGCCAGCAGTATCGGGAATAACTATGGCTACACCTTC. Encoded protein: CASSIGNNYGYTF.

The gene calls are TRBV2 and TRBJ2-5, with 11 bases that match TRBD2. V shed 7 bases and J 5 bases; nucleotides not matched to a gene: 9. Germline V gene data show CDR1 as SNHLY and CDR2 as FYNNEI. The CDR3 runs to 15 residues. The CDR3 DNA follows: TGTGCCAGCAAATCCATAGCGGGGGGGTCTGAGACCCAGTACTTC. Its translation is CASKSIAGGSETQYF.

This clonotype came up many times. The CDR3 nucleotides read TGTGCCTGGAGTCCAGGGCGGGAGCAGTACTTC. As protein: CAWSPGREQYF. The chain has TRBV30 and TRBJ2-7; possibly TRBD1 for D (5 bases). The V and J ends lost 2 bases and 7 bases respectively, with 9 bases between them. This CDR3 has 11 amino acids. Germline lookup yields CDR1 GTSNPN and CDR2 SVGIG (reference sequence).

This clonotype was detected ten times or more. This chain links TRBV5-1 with TRBJ1-1; a weak D match, TRBD1 (6 bases). Germline V CDR1 and CDR2: SGHRS, YFSETQ. V lost 2 bases to trimming and J lost 4 bases, with 15 bases between them. This CDR3 is built from 15 residues. The CDR3 DNA sequence: TGCGCCAGCAGCTTATATTGGGCGGACAGCACTGAAGCTTTCTTT. Translating it yields CASSLYWADSTEAFF.

The chain uses TRBV18 and TRBJ2-5; the D gene is possibly TRBD1 (6 bases). CDR1 and CDR2 (germline): KGHSH, LQKENI. This CDR3 is built from 16 residues. V lost 2 bases and J 3 bases, leaving 16 bases between the germline ends. Here the CDR3 DNA reads TGTGCCAGCTCACCAGACTTCCGGACAGCTGAAGAGACCCAGTACTTC. Residues: CASSPDFRTAEETQYF.

This clonotype was found a few times. A much larger clonotype is one base distant, so this may be a read error. This rearrangement joins TRBV6-1 to TRBJ2-5; TRBD1 aligns across 7 bases. This CDR3 has 15 amino acids. Germline lookup yields CDR1 MNHNS and CDR2 SASEGT. The J segment lost 4 bases and the V segment lost 5 bases, leaving 10 bases of the junction unmatched. CDR3 sequence reads: CASSPDRVAGETQYF. DNA for the CDR3: TGTGCCAGCAGTCCCGACAGGGTGGCGGGAGAGACCCAGTACTTC.

The rearrangement links TRBV12-3 or TRBV12-4 to TRBJ2-3; 8 bases agree with TRBD2. With V trimmed by 6 bases and J by 5 bases, 13 bases remained unmatched. The CDR3 has 16 residues. CDR3: CASSALRRLAGDTQYF. DNA of the CDR3: TGTGCCAGCAGCGCTTTACGACGGCTAGCGGGAGATACGCAGTATTTT.

The chain joins TRBV20-1 to TRBJ2-7, with TRBD1 matching 8 bases. J was trimmed by 3 bases and V by 7 bases; bases with no gene match: 8. Germline values: CDR1 DFQATT, CDR2 SNEGSKA (reference sequence). CDR3 size: 13 residues. This CDR3 is CSVDGQGNYEQYF. The CDR3, as DNA: TGCAGTGTCGACGGACAGGGTAACTACGAGCAGTACTTC.

This clonotype has just a few counts. Its ends do not fully match the called genes, so a read error is possible. The chain is built from TRBV6-1 and TRBJ2-1; perhaps TRBD1 as D (6 bases). This CDR3 region has 15 residues. Germline V CDR1 and CDR2: MNHNS, SASEGT. The DNA of the CDR3 is TGTGCCAGCCGATTCCTCAGGGGATCCAACAATAAGCAGTTCTTC. Translation: CASRFLRGSNNKQFF.

This chain links TRBV19 with TRBJ1-5, with D possibly matching TRBD1 (5 bases). The CDR3 spans 15 residues. The V and J ends lost 3 bases and 2 bases respectively, with 11 bases between them. Germline assignment: CDR1 LNHDA and CDR2 SQIVND (reference sequence). The CDR3 DNA is TGTGCCAGTAGTATTCTGGGGGTGGGCAATCAGCCCCAGCATTTT. As protein: CASSILGVGNQPQHF. Looking up the rest from reference TRBV19 and TRBJ1-5 gives the full variable domain: DGGITQSPKYLFRKEGQNVTLSCEQNLNHDAMYWYRQDPGQGLRLIYYSQIVNDFQKGDIAEGYSVSREKKESFPLTVTSAQKNPTAFYLCASSILGVGNQPQHFGDGTRLSIL.

The DNA for the CDR3 is TGTGCCAGCAGCTTTTCACAGAAGAACACCGGGGAGCTGTTTTTT. Translation: CASSFSQKNTGELFF. This chain links TRBV7-2 with TRBJ2-2; D is ambiguous. Per the germline V gene, CDR1 is SGHTA and CDR2 is FQGNSA. CDR3 length equals 15 residues. V lost 3 bases, J lost 1 base, and 9 bases lay in between.

This clonotype showed up many times. This chain links TRBV7-7 with TRBJ2-7, with D perhaps matching TRBD1 (6 bases). Germline-derived CDR1 and CDR2 are SSHAT and FNYEAQ (reference sequence). The CDR3 contains 13 residues. The CDR3 nucleotides are TGTGCTAGTTCACTCGACAGGTCCTACGAGCAGTACTTC. It translates to CASSLDRSYEQYF.

This clonotype was recorded many times. This chain's CDR3 is CASSQDGTSVQETQYF. In nucleotides, the CDR3 is TGTGCCAGCAGCCAAGATGGGACTAGCGTACAAGAGACCCAGTACTTC. The chain recombines TRBV3-1 with TRBJ2-5; 10 bases match TRBD2. This CDR3 contains 16 residues. V trimming: 0 bases; J trimming: 2 bases; junction bases outside the gene matches: 3. Germline CDR1 and CDR2: LGHDT and YNNKEL (reference sequence).

This clonotype was recorded many times. This sequence joins TRBV27 and TRBJ2-6, with 10 bases fitting TRBD1. Unmatched junction bases numbered 10, after V lost 5 bases and J lost 3 bases. The CDR3 consists of 18 residues. The germline V gene has CDR1 MNHEY and CDR2 SMNVEV (reference sequence). CDR3 residues: CASSPEGQGWFGANVLTF. The CDR3 DNA is TGTGCCAGCAGTCCGGAGGGACAGGGGTGGTTTGGGGCCAACGTCCTGACTTTC.

In this sample, this clonotype turned up a few times. The rearrangement uses TRBV10-3 and TRBJ1-1; D remains ambiguous. Trimming took off 3 bases at V and 2 bases at J, with 4 bases between the two ends. CDR1 and CDR2 from the germline V gene are ENHRY and SYGVKD. The CDR3 covers 12 residues. This chain's CDR3 is CAISEGNTEAFF. CDR3 coding DNA: TGTGCCATCAGTGAAGGTAACACTGAAGCTTTCTTT.

This clonotype was seen a handful of times. The rearrangement uses TRBV11-3 and TRBJ2-5; maybe TRBD2 (7 bases). V was shortened by 0 bases and J by 5 bases, with 13 bases between the two germline ends. This CDR3 spans 15 amino acids. The germline V gene encodes CDR1 SGHNT and CDR2 YENEEA. CDR3: CASSLEGGAFETQYF. CDR3 bases: TGTGCCAGCAGCTTAGAGGGGGGGGCTTTTGAGACCCAGTACTTC.

This clonotype was picked up a small number of times. This chain uses TRBV5-1 with TRBJ1-3; 8 bases match TRBD1. V dropped 0 bases and J dropped 4; count of bases not matched to a gene: 6. In germline, CDR1 is SGHRS, CDR2 YFSETQ. The CDR3 totals 16 residues. The CDR3: CASSLAGQGRGNTIYF. Written as DNA, the CDR3 is TGCGCCAGCAGCTTGGCCGGACAGGGACGGGGAAACACCATATATTTT.

This clonotype was found a few times. The V gene is TRBV19, the J gene TRBJ2-2, with 10 bases that match TRBD2. J lost 4 bases, V lost 6 bases, and 8 bases had no gene match. The CDR3 runs to 16 residues. CDR1 and CDR2 (germline): LNHDA, SQIVND (reference sequence). The CDR3 DNA reads TGTGCCAGTAGCCCCGCTAGCGGGAGAAGCACCGGGGAGCTGTTTTTT. This translates into CASSPASGRSTGELFF. Filled out from reference TRBV19 and TRBJ2-2, the complete variable domain reads DGGITQSPKYLFRKEGQNVTLSCEQNLNHDAMYWYRQDPGQGLRLIYYSQIVNDFQKGDIAEGYSVSREKKESFPLTVTSAQKNPTAFYLCASSPASGRSTGELFFGEGSRLTVL.

The genes are TRBV6-5 and TRBJ2-3; 10 positions match TRBD2. The CDR3 has 14 amino acids. CDR1 MNHEY and CDR2 SVGAGI come from the germline V gene. The V gene end was trimmed by 7 bases and the J gene end by 3 bases; junction bases not matched to a gene: 4. The chain's CDR3 is CASKPGLATDTQYF. The DNA of the CDR3 is TGTGCCAGCAAGCCGGGACTAGCGACAGATACGCAGTATTTT.